The clone carrying this TCR beta chain was detected a few times. What it binds is unknown. The authors ran a second PCR of about 7 to 11 cycles using a sample-barcoded 5' primer and a J-beta primer mix. Every sample returned 2.5 million or more CDR3-containing paired-end reads. TCRdb re-analysed the 5' RACE reads in MiXCR, keeping a single row per CDR3 protein. The sample gives roughly 800,000 distinct CDR3 sequences, roughly 25% of which show up once; under 4.5% is in the top ten. This sample was taken from a study of blood T cells in healthy people across ages. Study-wide results and caveats: Diversity figures derived from one million T cells were judged to underestimate the true value.

V lost 3 bases to trimming and J lost 2 bases, with 11 bases between them. This CDR3 is 14 amino acids long. The data were also submitted as part of a second study, on T cells of mothers and their children. That work adds: Comparable shaping of TCR recombination output by thymic selection was observed in related and unrelated pairs. Detection yielded no persistent microchimeric T cell clones.

This chain connects TRBV12-3 or TRBV12-4 to TRBJ2-7; possible D gene TRBD2, 5 bases. The TCR was taken from a boy aged 10-17 years in good health. Material: blood. This chain's CDR3 is CASSFTQRAYEQYF. In nucleotides, the CDR3 is TGTGCCAGCAGTTTTACACAGAGGGCCTACGAGCAGTACTTC.